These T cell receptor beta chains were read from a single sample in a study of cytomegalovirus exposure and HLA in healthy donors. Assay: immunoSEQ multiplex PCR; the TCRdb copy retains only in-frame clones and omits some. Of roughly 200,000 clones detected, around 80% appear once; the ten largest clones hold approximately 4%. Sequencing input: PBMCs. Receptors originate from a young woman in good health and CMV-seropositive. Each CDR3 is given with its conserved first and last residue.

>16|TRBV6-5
CASSYPRASGSYEQYF
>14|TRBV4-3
CASSQKGVYTEAFF
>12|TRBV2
CASSVQGYEQYF
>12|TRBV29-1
CSIIQGAEKLFF
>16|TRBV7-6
CASSLTSGGHYNEQFF
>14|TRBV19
CASSLQGRGYEQYF
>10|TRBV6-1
CAEGDHEQYF
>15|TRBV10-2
CASSEVGTGGYEQYF
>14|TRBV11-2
CASSLDTGGNGYTF
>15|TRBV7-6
CASSIFKGGTDTQYF
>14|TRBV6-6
CASSYSGSDLEQFF
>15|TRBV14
CASSPLTGGFYGYTF
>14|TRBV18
CASSRTGVRETQYF
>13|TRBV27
CASSSRGHGPQHF
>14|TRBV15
CATSRGLLNTEAFF
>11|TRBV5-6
CASSSSETQYF